This T cell receptor (beta chain) comes out of a study of OX40 agonist ivuxolimab in advanced cancers. Generated by immunoSEQ multiplex PCR, the TCRdb table keeps only in-frame clones and is missing some. The sample holds about 61,000 clones, about 85% seen once. CDR1 and CDR2 (germline): SGHRS, YFSETQ. Unmatched junction bases numbered 7, after V lost 4 bases and J lost 0 bases. The CDR3 spans 15 residues. Of note for this clone: The antigen remains undetermined.

General study points: The average count of expanded clones was higher among CD8+ T cells than among CD4+. Compared with others, partial responders at 0.1-3.0 mg/kg displayed clonal expansion among the lowest. Which antigen the expanded peripheral T cells recognized is unknown.

The source material was CD4+ or CD8+ T cells sorted from blood, sampled in a trial of the OX40 agonist ivuxolimab. This sequence originates from an adult with an advanced solid tumor such as melanoma, head and neck, liver or kidney cancer. J is TRBJ2-7 and V is TRBV5-1, with 7 positions matching TRBD2. The CDR3 DNA reads as TGCGCCAGCAGCCCGGGGGGTACTCGCTCCTACGAGCAGTACTTC. This sequence encodes CASSPGGTRSYEQYF.